Listed here are 14 T cell receptor beta chains from one sample, sequenced in a study of T cell responses to AZD1222 COVID-19 vaccine. Some clones are missing from TCRdb's copy, which holds only in-frame ones; the method was immunoSEQ multiplex PCR. The sample includes 90,000 to 150,000 clones, around 90% seen only once; the top ten take under 3%. This specimen consisted of peripheral blood, obtained 28 days after the second AZD1222 dose. The receptors stem from an adult who received the AZD1222 COVID-19 vaccine.

This chain uses TRBV7-9 with TRBJ1-4, with a weak D call TRBD1 (5 bases). Germline assignment: CDR1 SEHNR and CDR2 FQNEAQ (reference sequence). The CDR3 sequence is 15 residues long. With 1 base removed from V and 7 bases from J, the gap between germline ends came to 13 bases. CDR3 sequence (DNA): TGTGCCAGCAGCTTAGATCGGGGCAAGGGTGAAAAACTGTTTTTT. Protein product: CASSLDRGKGEKLFF.

The chain is built from TRBV18 and TRBJ1-6, with 8 nucleotides matching TRBD1. The CDR3 is 15 residues long. Germline V lookup: CDR1 KGHSH, CDR2 LQKENI. J lost 9 bases, V lost 2 bases, and 6 bases had no gene match. The CDR3, as DNA: TGTGCCAGCTCACCAGGGACGGGGACAGGTTCACCCCTCCACTTT. It translates to CASSPGTGTGSPLHF.

This chain links TRBV6-5 with TRBJ1-2; TRBD1 matches at 7 bases. Germline CDR1 and CDR2: MNHEY and SVGAGI. CDR3 length: 14 amino acids. V was clipped by 6 bases and J by 6 bases; unmatched bases: 10. The CDR3 region is CASSSGPGQNGYTF. In DNA form, the CDR3 reads TGTGCCAGCAGCTCCGGACCGGGACAGAATGGCTACACCTTC.

This chain connects TRBV4-1 to TRBJ2-5, with 7 bases identical to TRBD1. This CDR3 region has 14 residues. V trimming: 1 base; J trimming: 5 bases; junction bases outside the gene matches: 4. CDR1 and CDR2 from the germline V gene are MGHRA and YSYEKL. The CDR3 bases are TGCGCCAGCAGCCAAGGACAGGGTGTGGAGACCCAGTACTTC. Its protein product is CASSQGQGVETQYF.

J is TRBJ2-4 and V is TRBV6-2 or TRBV6-3; weak D call: TRBD1 (5 bases). The CDR3 consists of 13 residues. The V and J ends lost 6 bases and 6 bases respectively, with 12 bases between them. Germline V gene sequence: CDR1 MNHEY, CDR2 SVGEGT. This chain's CDR3 is CASSPFDRNIQYF. DNA of the CDR3: TGTGCCAGCAGCCCCTTTGACAGAAACATTCAGTACTTC.

This clone came up a few times. The gene calls are TRBV4-3 and TRBJ2-3; 9 positions match TRBD2. Trimming removed 1 base from V and 6 bases from J; junction bases left unmatched: 11. Germline V lookup: CDR1 LGHNA, CDR2 YSLEER. This CDR3 spans 17 amino acids. The CDR3 region is CASSQVPGRGGPDTQYF. As DNA, the CDR3 is TGCGCCAGCAGCCAAGTGCCTGGGCGGGGGGGCCCGGATACGCAGTATTTT.

The CDR3 sequence is CASSAGQINQPQHF. CDR3 bases: TGTGCCAGCAGCGCCGGACAGATCAATCAGCCCCAGCATTTT. V usage is TRBV5-6 and J usage is TRBJ1-5; possibly TRBD1 for D (6 bases). V was cut by 4 bases and J by 3 bases, with 11 bases left in between. This CDR3 contains 14 residues. Germline-derived CDR1 and CDR2 are SGHDT and YYEEEE.

The count of this clone is one. Compared with germline, one end of the junction differs, possibly owing to a read error. The rearrangement joins TRBV7-3 to TRBJ1-1, with D perhaps matching TRBD1 (6 bases). Per the germline V gene, CDR1 is SGHTA and CDR2 is FQGTGA. The CDR3 runs 14 residues. In nucleotides, the CDR3 is TGTGCCAGCAGCTTGACCGGTCGGGACACTGAAGCTTTTTTT. It yields the protein CASSLTGRDTEAFF.

The V gene is TRBV5-1, the J gene TRBJ2-3, with D perhaps being TRBD1 or TRBD2 (6 bases each). Germline values: CDR1 SGHRS, CDR2 YFSETQ. The length of the CDR3 is 14 residues. V lost 4 bases to trimming and J lost 2 bases, with 11 bases between them. CDR3 in amino acids: CASSTGTYTDTQYF. CDR3 nucleotides: TGCGCCAGCAGCACAGGGACTTACACAGATACGCAGTATTTT.

The J gene is TRBJ2-1, the V gene TRBV5-1, with TRBD1 matching 7 bases. The CDR3 covers 13 residues. V trimming: 4 bases; J trimming: 7 bases; junction bases outside the gene matches: 5. From germline, CDR1 is SGHRS and CDR2 YFSETQ. DNA of the CDR3: TGCGCCAGCAGCCCGGACAGGTTAAATGAGCAGTTCTTC. Translated: CASSPDRLNEQFF.

The gene calls are TRBV3-1 (or the pseudogene TRBV3-2) and TRBJ1-1, with D tentatively TRBD1 (5 bases). The CDR3 covers 15 residues. Germline CDR1 reads LGHDT; CDR2 reads YNNKEL (reference sequence). V dropped 4 bases and J dropped 4 bases, with 16 bases sitting between them. The CDR3 DNA is TGTGCCAGCAGCCCTCAGAGAGGGGCGAGCACTGAAGCTTTCTTT. Its protein is CASSPQRGASTEAFF.

This chain links TRBV28 with TRBJ2-7; D may be TRBD2 (6 bases). This CDR3 has 16 amino acids. V lost 5 bases and J 2 bases, leaving 19 bases between the germline ends. Germline CDR1 is MDHEN and CDR2 is SYDVKM. The CDR3 protein is CASSPRGEVPPYEQYF. Written as DNA, the CDR3 is TGTGCCAGCAGTCCACGCGGGGAGGTTCCACCCTACGAGCAGTACTTC. Variable domain in full (rest from reference TRBV28 and TRBJ2-7): DVKVTQSSRYLVKRTGEKVFLECVQDMDHENMFWYRQDPGLGLRLIYFSYDVKMKEKGDIPEGYSVSREKKERFSLILESASTNQTSMYLCASSPRGEVPPYEQYFGPGTRLTVT.

CDR3 region: CSASRQGFHGELFF. CDR3 nucleotide sequence: TGCAGTGCTAGTCGACAGGGGTTCCACGGGGAGCTGTTTTTT. The J gene is TRBJ2-2, the V gene TRBV20-1, with 8 bases lining up with TRBD1. This CDR3 comprises 14 residues. Germline CDR1 and CDR2: DFQATT and SNEGSKA (reference sequence). The V segment lost 3 bases and the J segment 7 bases; nucleotides outside the gene matches: 7.

The DNA for the CDR3 is TGCAGCGCCGAGGCTCCTGAAGCTTTCTTT. This sequence encodes CSAEAPEAFF. The rearrangement joins TRBV29-1 to TRBJ1-1; D remains ambiguous. This CDR3 is built from 10 residues. V lost 7 bases and J 6 bases, leaving 9 bases between the germline ends. Germline V gene sequence: CDR1 SQVTM, CDR2 ANQGSEA.